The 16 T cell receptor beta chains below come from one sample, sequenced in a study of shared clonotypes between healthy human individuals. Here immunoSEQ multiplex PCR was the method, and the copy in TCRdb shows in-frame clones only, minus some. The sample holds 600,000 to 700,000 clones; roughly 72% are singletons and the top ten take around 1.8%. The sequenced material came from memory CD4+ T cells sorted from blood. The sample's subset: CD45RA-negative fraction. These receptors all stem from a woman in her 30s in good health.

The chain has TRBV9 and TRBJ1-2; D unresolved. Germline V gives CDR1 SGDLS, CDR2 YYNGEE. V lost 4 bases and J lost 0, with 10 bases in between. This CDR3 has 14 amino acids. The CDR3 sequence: CASSPDQTNYGYTF. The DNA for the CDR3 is TGTGCCAGCAGCCCAGATCAGACTAACTATGGCTACACCTTC.

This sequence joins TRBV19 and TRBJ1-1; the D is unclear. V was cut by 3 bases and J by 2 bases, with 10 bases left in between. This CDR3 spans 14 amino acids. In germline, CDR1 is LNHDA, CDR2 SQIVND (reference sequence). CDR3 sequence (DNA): TGTGCCAGTAGTATTTTTTGGGGTAACACTGAAGCTTTCTTT. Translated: CASSIFWGNTEAFF.

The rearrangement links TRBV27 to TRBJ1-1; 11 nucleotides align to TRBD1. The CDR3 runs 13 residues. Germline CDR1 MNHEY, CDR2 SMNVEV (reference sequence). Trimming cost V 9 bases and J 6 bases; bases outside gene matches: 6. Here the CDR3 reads CASIRTGGSEAFF. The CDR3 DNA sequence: TGTGCCAGTATCAGGACAGGGGGCTCTGAAGCTTTCTTT.

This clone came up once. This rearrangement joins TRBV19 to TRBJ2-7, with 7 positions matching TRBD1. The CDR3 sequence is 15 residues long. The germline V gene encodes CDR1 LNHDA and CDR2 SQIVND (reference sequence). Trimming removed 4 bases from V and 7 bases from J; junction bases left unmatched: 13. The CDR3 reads CASSKTGTAVFEQYF. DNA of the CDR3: TGTGCCAGTAGTAAAACCGGGACAGCGGTCTTTGAGCAGTACTTC. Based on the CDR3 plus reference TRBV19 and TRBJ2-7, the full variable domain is DGGITQSPKYLFRKEGQNVTLSCEQNLNHDAMYWYRQDPGQGLRLIYYSQIVNDFQKGDIAEGYSVSREKKESFPLTVTSAQKNPTAFYLCASSKTGTAVFEQYFGPGTRLTVT.

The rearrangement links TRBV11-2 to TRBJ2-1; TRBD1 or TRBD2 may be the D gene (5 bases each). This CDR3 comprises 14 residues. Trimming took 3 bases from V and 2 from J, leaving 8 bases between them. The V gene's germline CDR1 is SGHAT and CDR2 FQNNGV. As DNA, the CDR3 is TGTGCCAGCAGCTTCGGGGCGGCCTACAATGAGCAGTTCTTC. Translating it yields CASSFGAAYNEQFF.

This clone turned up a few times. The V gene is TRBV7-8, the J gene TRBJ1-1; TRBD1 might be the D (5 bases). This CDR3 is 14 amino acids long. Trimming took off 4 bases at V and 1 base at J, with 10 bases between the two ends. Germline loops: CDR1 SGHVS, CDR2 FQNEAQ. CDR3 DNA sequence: TGTGCCAGCAGCTATGGACACCAGAACACTGAAGCTTTCTTT. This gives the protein CASSYGHQNTEAFF. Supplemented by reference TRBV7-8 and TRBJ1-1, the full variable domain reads GAGVSQSPRYKVAKRGQDVALRCDPISGHVSLFWYQQALGQGPEFLTYFQNEAQLDKSGLPSDRFFAERPEGSVSTLKIQRTQQEDSAVYLCASSYGHQNTEAFFGQGTRLTVV.

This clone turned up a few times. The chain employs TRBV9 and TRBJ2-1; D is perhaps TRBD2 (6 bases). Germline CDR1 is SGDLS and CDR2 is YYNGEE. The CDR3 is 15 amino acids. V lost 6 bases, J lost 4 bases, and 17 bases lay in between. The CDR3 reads CASTVDSGPYNEQFF. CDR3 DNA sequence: TGTGCCAGCACGGTTGACAGCGGGCCGTACAATGAGCAGTTCTTC.

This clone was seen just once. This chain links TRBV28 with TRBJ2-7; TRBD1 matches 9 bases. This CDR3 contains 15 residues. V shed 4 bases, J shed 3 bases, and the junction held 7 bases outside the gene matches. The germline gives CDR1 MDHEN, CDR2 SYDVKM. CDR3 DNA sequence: TGTGCCAGCAGTTCAATACAGGGGGCGAGCTACGAGCAGTACTTC. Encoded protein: CASSSIQGASYEQYF.

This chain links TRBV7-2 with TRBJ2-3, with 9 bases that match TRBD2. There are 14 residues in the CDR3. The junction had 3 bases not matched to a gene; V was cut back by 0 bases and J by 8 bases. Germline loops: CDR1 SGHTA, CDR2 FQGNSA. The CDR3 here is CASSLALAGRTQYF. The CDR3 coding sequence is TGTGCCAGCAGCTTAGCTCTAGCGGGACGTACGCAGTATTTT.

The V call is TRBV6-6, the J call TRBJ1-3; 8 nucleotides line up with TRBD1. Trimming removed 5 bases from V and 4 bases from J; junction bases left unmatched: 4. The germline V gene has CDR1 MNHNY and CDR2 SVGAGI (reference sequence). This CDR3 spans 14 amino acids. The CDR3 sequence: CASSRGDRGNTIYF. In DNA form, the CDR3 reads TGTGCCAGCAGTCGAGGGGACAGGGGAAACACCATATATTTT.

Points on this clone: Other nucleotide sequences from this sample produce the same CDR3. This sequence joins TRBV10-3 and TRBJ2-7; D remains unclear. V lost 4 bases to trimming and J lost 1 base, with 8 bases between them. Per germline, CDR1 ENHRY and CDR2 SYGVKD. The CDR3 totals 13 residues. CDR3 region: CAISGSPSYEQYF. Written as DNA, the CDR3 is TGTGCCATCAGTGGGTCCCCATCCTACGAGCAGTACTTC.

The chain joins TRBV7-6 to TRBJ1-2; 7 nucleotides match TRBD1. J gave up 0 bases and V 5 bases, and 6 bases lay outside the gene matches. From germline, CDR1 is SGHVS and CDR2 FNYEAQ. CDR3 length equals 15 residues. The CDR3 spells CASSRGTDSNYGYTF. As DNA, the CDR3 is TGTGCCAGCAGCCGAGGGACAGACTCTAACTATGGCTACACCTTC. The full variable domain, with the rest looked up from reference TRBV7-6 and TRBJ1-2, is GAGVSQSPRYKVTKRGQDVALRCDPISGHVSLYWYRQALGQGPEFLTYFNYEAQQDKSGLPNDRFSAERPEGSISTLTIQRTEQRDSAMYRCASSRGTDSNYGYTFGSGTRLTVV.

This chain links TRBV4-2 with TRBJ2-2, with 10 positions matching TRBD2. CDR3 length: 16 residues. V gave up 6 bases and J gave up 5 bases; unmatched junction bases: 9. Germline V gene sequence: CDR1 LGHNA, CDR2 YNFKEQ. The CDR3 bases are TGTGCCAGCAGACTCTCCCTAGCGGGAGAGACCGGGGAGCTGTTTTTT. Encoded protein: CASRLSLAGETGELFF.

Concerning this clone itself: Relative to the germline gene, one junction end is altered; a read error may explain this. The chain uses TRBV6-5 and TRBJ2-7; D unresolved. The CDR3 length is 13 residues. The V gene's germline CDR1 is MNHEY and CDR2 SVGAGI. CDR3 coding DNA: TGTGCCAGCAGTGACGCCTCGAGAATCCACTGGTCCTTT. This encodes CASSDASRIHWSF.

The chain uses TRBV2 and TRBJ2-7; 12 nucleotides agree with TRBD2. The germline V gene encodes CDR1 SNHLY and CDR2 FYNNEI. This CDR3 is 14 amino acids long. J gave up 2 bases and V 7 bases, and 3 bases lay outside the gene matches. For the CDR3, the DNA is TGTGCCAGCAAGCTAGCGGGAGGGGCCTACGAGCAGTACTTC. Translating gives CASKLAGGAYEQYF.

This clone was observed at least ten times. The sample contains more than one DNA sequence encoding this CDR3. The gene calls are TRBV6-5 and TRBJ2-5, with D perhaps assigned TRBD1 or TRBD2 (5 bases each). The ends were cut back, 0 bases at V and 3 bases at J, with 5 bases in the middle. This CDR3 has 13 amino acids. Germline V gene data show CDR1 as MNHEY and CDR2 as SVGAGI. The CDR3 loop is CASSYSGEETQYF. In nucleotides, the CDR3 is TGTGCCAGCAGTTACTCGGGGGAAGAGACCCAGTACTTC.